This T cell receptor (beta chain) was sequenced in a study of T cells in Graves' hyperthyroidism and ophthalmopathy. The investigators amplified TCR beta CDR3 regions from RNA transcripts. A set of HTBI primers served as the primers for a first-round RT-PCR of the TCR CDR3. One entry per CDR3 protein results from TCRdb running MiXCR on the multiplex PCR reads. The table records hundreds of thousands of distinct CDR3 sequences, around 45% of them present only once. This CDR3 comprises 12 residues. The germline CDR1 and CDR2 sequences are LNHDA and SQIVND (reference sequence). The chain employs TRBV19 and TRBJ1-2; 8 bases fit TRBD1. Sequences were obtained from peripheral blood or thyroid tissue (not recorded which). The receptor was isolated from a woman under 30 with Graves' hyperthyroidism. In nucleotides, the CDR3 is TGTGCAGCTCGACAGGGGAGGATTGGCTACACCTTC. It codes for CAARQGRIGYTF.